Presented here are 13 T cell receptor beta chains from one specimen sequenced in a study of healthy donors' naive CD4 and CD8 T cells. A linear amplification protocol produced the TCR libraries from 450 to 500 ng of total RNA. TCRdb itself ran the reads through MiXCR, one entry per CDR3 protein. In the table there are approximately 180,000 distinct CDR3 sequences, about 70% of which are singletons. The sample comprised naive CD4+ and CD8+ T cells sorted from blood, pooled from several donors. The source of these receptors is a pool of human donors in good health; the sample pools cells from several healthy donors.

The rearrangement joins TRBV5-6 to TRBJ2-7; D possibly corresponds to TRBD2 (5 bases). The CDR3 length is 12 residues. V lost 2 bases to trimming and J lost 6 bases, with 9 bases between them. Germline V gives CDR1 SGHDT, CDR2 YYEEEE. CDR3 amino acids: CASSFQSGEQYF. CDR3 in DNA: TGTGCCAGCAGCTTTCAGAGCGGCGAGCAGTACTTC.

In this sample, this clonotype turned up a few times. V usage is TRBV19 and J usage is TRBJ1-2, with a tentative D call TRBD1 (5 bases). CDR1 is LNHDA, CDR2 SQIVND, per germline (reference sequence). V lost 8 bases and J lost 8, with 15 bases in between. The CDR3 contains 12 residues. CDR3: CASHLRGEGYTF. For the CDR3, the DNA is TGTGCCAGTCACTTAAGGGGTGAAGGCTACACCTTC.

This clonotype has just a few counts. This chain joins TRBV29-1 and TRBJ2-3; D remains ambiguous. Germline CDR1 reads SQVTM; CDR2 reads ANQGSEA. This CDR3 has 12 residues. V lost 5 bases, J lost 4 bases, and 10 bases lay in between. The CDR3 nucleotides are TGCAGCGTTCTGAGGCCCCCAGATACGCAGTATTTT. This sequence encodes CSVLRPPDTQYF.

This chain links TRBV12-3 or TRBV12-4 with TRBJ2-3; D is undetermined. The CDR3 has 12 amino acids. V dropped 3 bases and J dropped 4 bases, with 5 bases sitting between them. In DNA, the CDR3 is TGTGCCAGCAGTTTTATCCCAGATACGCAGTATTTT. This sequence encodes CASSFIPDTQYF.

The V gene is TRBV5-1, the J gene TRBJ2-5; possible D gene TRBD1, 5 bases. Germline V gives CDR1 SGHRS, CDR2 YFSETQ. Trimming stripped 5 bases from V and 0 bases from J, with 11 bases between. The CDR3 spans 14 residues. As DNA, the CDR3 is TGCGCCAGCAGGTGGACACTGTACCAAGAGACCCAGTACTTC. Protein: CASRWTLYQETQYF.

This chain joins TRBV19 and TRBJ2-7; maybe TRBD2 (6 bases). The V gene's germline CDR1 is LNHDA and CDR2 SQIVND (reference sequence). Trimming pared 5 bases from V and 7 bases from J, leaving 12 bases between. The CDR3 contains 12 residues. CDR3 DNA: TGTGCCAGTAGTCGGCGGGGCCAAGAGCAGTACTTC. It specifies CASSRRGQEQYF.

V is TRBV27 and J is TRBJ2-1; D gene ambiguous. This CDR3 spans 13 amino acids. V gave up 3 bases and J gave up 8 bases, with 11 bases separating them. Germline CDR1 is MNHEY and CDR2 is SMNVEV (reference sequence). The CDR3 nucleotides are TGTGCCAGCAGTTTTAGCCTGGGCTATGAGCAGTTCTTC. Translating gives CASSFSLGYEQFF.

This clonotype has only one observation. The chain recombines TRBV5-1 with TRBJ1-2, with TRBD1 matching 8 bases. V trimming: 4 bases; J trimming: 8 bases; junction bases outside the gene matches: 10. The CDR3 runs 14 residues. CDR1 and CDR2 from the germline V gene are SGHRS and YFSETQ. The CDR3 DNA sequence: TGCGCCAGCAGCCTCGGGGACAGGAACAGGGGCTACACCTTC. Protein product: CASSLGDRNRGYTF.

The CDR3 DNA is TGTGCCAGCAGTTTCTCACCGGGGACTAGGGGGGACGAGCAGTTCTTC. Amino acid sequence: CASSFSPGTRGDEQFF. The chain links TRBV6-5 to TRBJ2-1, with 8 bases fitting TRBD2. Germline-derived CDR1 and CDR2 are MNHEY and SVGAGI. Trimming cost V 4 bases and J 10 bases; bases outside gene matches: 15. This CDR3 contains 16 residues.

The sample holds a few counts of this clonotype. The chain carries TRBV18 and TRBJ2-1, with 8 bases matching TRBD1. The ends lost 3 bases at V and 8 bases at J; junction bases unmatched: 15. The CDR3 totals 17 residues. Germline V CDR1 and CDR2: KGHSH, LQKENI. CDR3 residues: CASSPVGQGNGADEQFF. CDR3 nucleotides: TGTGCCAGCTCACCCGTTGGACAGGGCAACGGGGCCGATGAGCAGTTCTTC.

The sample holds a few counts of this clonotype. The chain is built from TRBV29-1 and TRBJ2-7, with D possibly being TRBD1 (6 bases). Trimming took 0 bases from V and 0 from J, leaving 9 bases between them. The length of the CDR3 is 14 residues. Looked up from germline, CDR1 is SQVTM and CDR2 is ANQGSEA. This chain's CDR3 is CSVEEDRVSYEQYF. DNA for the CDR3: TGCAGCGTTGAAGAGGACAGAGTCTCCTACGAGCAGTACTTC.

This clonotype has a handful of counts. V is TRBV29-1 and J is TRBJ1-1; D is unclear. CDR1 and CDR2 from the germline V gene are SQVTM and ANQGSEA. The length of the CDR3 is 14 residues. V lost 7 bases, J lost 0 bases, and 15 bases lay in between. The CDR3 here is CSALNRGLNTEAFF. CDR3 sequence (DNA): TGCAGCGCCCTAAACCGGGGTCTGAACACTGAAGCTTTCTTT.

The chain couples TRBV19 to TRBJ1-1; D is ambiguous. Germline CDR1 LNHDA, CDR2 SQIVND (reference sequence). This CDR3 contains 14 residues. The V and J ends lost 7 bases and 1 base respectively, with 13 bases between them. This CDR3 is CASTLSSGNTEAFF. In nucleotides, the CDR3 is TGTGCCAGTACCTTATCGTCAGGGAACACTGAAGCTTTCTTT.